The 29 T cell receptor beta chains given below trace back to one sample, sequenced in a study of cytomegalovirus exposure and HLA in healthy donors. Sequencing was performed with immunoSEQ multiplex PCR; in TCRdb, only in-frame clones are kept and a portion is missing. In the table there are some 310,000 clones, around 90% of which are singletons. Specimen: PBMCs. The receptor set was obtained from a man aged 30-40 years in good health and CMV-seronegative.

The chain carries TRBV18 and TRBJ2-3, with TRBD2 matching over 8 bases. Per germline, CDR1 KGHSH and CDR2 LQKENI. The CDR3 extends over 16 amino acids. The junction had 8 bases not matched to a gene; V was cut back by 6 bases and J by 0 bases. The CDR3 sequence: CASSPLAGTSTDTQYF. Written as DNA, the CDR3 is TGTGCCAGCTCTCCATTAGCGGGGACTAGCACAGATACGCAGTATTTT.

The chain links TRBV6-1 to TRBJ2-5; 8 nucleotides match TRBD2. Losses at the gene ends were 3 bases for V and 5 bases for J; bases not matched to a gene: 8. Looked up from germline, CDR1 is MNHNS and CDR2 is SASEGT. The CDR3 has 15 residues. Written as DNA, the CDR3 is TGTGCCAGCAGTGATGCGACGGGGGGGCGGGAGACCCAGTACTTC. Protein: CASSDATGGRETQYF.

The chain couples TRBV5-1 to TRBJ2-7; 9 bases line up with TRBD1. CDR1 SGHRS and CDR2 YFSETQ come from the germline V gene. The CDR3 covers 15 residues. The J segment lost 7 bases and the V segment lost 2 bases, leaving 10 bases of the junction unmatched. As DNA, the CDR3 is TGCGCCAGCAGCTTAGAACCCGGGACAGGGCGTGAGCAGTACTTC. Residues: CASSLEPGTGREQYF.

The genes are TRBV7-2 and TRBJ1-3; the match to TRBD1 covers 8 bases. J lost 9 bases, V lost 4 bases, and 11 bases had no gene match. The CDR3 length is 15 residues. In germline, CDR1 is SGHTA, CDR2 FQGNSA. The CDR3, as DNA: TGTGCCAGCAGCTCGAGAGGACAGGGACTTACCACCATATATTTT. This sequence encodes CASSSRGQGLTTIYF.

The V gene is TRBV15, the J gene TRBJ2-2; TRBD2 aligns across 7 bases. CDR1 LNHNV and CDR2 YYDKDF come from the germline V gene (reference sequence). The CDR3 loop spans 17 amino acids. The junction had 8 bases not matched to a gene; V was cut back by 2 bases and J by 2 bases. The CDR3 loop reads CATSRFGTNQNTGELFF. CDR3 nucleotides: TGTGCCACCAGCAGATTTGGGACTAACCAAAACACCGGGGAGCTGTTTTTT.

The CDR3 reads CASSQDGERTGDHQPQHF. In nucleotides, the CDR3 is TGTGCCAGCAGCCAAGATGGAGAGAGAACAGGAGATCATCAGCCCCAGCATTTT. The chain has TRBV14 and TRBJ1-5, with D possibly matching TRBD1 (5 bases). This CDR3 has 18 residues. Germline CDR1 SGHDN, CDR2 FVKESK. V lost 0 bases and J lost 5, with 20 bases in between.

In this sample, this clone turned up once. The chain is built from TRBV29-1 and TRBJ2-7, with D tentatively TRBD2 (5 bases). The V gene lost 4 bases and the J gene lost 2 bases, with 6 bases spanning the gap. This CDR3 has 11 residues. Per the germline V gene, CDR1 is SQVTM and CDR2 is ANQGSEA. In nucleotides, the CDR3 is TGCAGCGTTGTCGGGACCTACGAGCAGTACTTC. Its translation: CSVVGTYEQYF.

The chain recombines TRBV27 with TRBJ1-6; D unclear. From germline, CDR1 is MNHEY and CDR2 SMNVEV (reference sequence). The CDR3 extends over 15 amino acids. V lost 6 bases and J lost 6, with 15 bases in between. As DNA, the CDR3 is TGTGCCAGCAGGCTCGACCCGGCGGGTAATTCACCCCTCCACTTT. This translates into CASRLDPAGNSPLHF.

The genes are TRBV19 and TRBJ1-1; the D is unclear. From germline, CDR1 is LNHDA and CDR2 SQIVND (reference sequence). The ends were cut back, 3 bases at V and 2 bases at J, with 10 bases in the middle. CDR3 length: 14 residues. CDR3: CASSILTFNTEAFF. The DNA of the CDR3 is TGTGCCAGTAGTATCCTGACATTTAACACTGAAGCTTTCTTT.

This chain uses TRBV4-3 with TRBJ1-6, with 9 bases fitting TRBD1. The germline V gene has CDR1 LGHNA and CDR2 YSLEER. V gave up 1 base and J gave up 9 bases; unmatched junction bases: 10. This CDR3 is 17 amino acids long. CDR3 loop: CASSQGTGTGRGSPLHF. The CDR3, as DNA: TGCGCCAGCAGCCAAGGGACCGGGACAGGGCGGGGTTCACCCCTCCACTTT.

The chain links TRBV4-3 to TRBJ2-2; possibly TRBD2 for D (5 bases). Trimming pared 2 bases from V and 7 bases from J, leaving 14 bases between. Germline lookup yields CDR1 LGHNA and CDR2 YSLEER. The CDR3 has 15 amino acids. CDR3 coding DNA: TGCGCCAGCAGCCAATTAGACGGGGTTGGCGGGGAGCTGTTTTTT. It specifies CASSQLDGVGGELFF.

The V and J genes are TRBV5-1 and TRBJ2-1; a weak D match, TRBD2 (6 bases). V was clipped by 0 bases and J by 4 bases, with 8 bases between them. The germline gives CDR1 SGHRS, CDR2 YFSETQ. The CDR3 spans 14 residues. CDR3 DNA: TGCGCCAGCAGCTTGGCAGGGACTTACAATGAGCAGTTCTTC. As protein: CASSLAGTYNEQFF.

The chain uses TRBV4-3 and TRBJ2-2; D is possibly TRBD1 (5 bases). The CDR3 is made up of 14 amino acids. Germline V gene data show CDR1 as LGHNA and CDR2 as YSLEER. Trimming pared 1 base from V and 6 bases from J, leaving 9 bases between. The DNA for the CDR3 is TGCGCCAGCAGCCAAGTAGGGGTTGCCGGGGAGCTGTTTTTT. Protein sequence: CASSQVGVAGELFF.

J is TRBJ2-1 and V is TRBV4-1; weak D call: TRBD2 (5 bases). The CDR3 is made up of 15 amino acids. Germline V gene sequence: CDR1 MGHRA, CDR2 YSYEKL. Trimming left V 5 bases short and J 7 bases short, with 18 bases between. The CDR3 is CASSSSPGSGNEQFF. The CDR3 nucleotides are TGCGCCAGCAGCTCATCGCCGGGGTCTGGTAATGAGCAGTTCTTC.

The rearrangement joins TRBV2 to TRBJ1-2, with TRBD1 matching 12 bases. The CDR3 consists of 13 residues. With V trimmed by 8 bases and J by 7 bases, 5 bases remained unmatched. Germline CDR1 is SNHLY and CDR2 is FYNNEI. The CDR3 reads CASGGQGATGYTF. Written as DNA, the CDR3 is TGTGCCAGCGGGGGACAGGGGGCGACTGGCTACACCTTC.

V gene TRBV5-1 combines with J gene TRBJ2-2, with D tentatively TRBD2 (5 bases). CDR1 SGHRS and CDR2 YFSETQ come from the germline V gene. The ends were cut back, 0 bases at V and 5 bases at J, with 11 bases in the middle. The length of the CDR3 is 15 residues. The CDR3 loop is CASSLDGGSTGELFF. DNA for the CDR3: TGCGCCAGCAGCTTGGATGGAGGTTCTACCGGGGAGCTGTTTTTT.

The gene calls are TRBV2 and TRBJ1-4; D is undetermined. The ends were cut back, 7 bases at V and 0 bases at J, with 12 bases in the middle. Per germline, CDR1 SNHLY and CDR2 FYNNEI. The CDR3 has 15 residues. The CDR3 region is CASTAGVATNEKLFF. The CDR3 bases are TGTGCCAGCACGGCGGGCGTCGCAACTAATGAAAAACTGTTTTTT. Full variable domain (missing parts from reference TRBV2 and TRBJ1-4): EPEVTQTPSHQVTQMGQEVILRCVPISNHLYFYWYRQILGQKVEFLVSFYNNEISEKSEIFDDQFSVERPDGSNFTLKIRSTKLEDSAMYFCASTAGVATNEKLFFGSGTQLSVL.

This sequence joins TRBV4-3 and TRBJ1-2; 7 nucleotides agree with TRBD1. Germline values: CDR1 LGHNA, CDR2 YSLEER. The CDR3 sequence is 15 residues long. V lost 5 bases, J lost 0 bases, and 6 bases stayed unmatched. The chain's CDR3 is CASSIQQGTNYGYTF. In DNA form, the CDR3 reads TGCGCCAGCAGCATCCAACAGGGGACTAACTATGGCTACACCTTC.

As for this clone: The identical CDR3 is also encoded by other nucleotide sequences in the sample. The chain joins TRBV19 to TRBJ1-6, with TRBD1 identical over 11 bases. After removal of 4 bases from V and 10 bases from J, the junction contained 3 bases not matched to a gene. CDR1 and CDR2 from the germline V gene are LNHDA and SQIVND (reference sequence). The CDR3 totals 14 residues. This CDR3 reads CASSTGQGDSPLHF. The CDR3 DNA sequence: TGTGCCAGTAGTACGGGACAGGGGGACTCACCCCTCCACTTT.

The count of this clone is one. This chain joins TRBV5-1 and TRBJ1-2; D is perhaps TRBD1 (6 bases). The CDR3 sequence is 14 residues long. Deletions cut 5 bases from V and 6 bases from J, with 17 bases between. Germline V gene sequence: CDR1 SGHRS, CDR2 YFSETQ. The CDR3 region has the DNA TGCGCCAGCAGATCGGGACAAGCCCCGGATGGCTACACCTTC. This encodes CASRSGQAPDGYTF. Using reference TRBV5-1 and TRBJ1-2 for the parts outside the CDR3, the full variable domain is KAGVTQTPRYLIKTRGQQVTLSCSPISGHRSVSWYQQTPGQGLQFLFEYFSETQRNKGNFPGRFSGRQFSNSRSEMNVSTLELGDSALYLCASRSGQAPDGYTFGSGTRLTVV.

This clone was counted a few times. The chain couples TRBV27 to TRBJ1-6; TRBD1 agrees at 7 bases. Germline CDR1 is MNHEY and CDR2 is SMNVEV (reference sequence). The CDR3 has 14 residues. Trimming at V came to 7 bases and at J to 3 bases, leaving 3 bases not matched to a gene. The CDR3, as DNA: TGTGCCAGCACCTGGACAGGCTATAATTCACCCCTCCACTTT. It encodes CASTWTGYNSPLHF.

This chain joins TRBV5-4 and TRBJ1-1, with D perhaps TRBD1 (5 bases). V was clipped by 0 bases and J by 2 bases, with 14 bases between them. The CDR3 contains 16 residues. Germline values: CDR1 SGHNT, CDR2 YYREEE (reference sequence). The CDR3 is CASSLVRGGKNTEAFF. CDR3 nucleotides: TGTGCCAGCAGCTTGGTGCGGGGGGGGAAAAACACTGAAGCTTTCTTT.

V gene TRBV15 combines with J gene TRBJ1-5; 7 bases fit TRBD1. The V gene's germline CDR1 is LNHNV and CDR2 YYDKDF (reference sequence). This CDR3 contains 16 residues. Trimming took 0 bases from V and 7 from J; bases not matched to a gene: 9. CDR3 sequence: CATSRDVRQGGQPQHF. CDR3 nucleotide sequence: TGTGCCACCAGCAGAGATGTGAGGCAGGGGGGACAGCCCCAGCATTTT.

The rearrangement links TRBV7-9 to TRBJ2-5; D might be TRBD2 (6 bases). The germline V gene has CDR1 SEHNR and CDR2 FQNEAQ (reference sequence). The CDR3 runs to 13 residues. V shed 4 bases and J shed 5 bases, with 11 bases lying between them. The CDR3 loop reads CASSSPGGETQYF. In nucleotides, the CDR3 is TGTGCCAGCAGCTCGCCCGGAGGGGAGACCCAGTACTTC.

CDR3 region: CASSFGRGGYNEQFF. In DNA form, the CDR3 reads TGTGCCAGCAGCTTCGGGAGGGGGGGCTACAATGAGCAGTTCTTC. J is TRBJ2-1 and V is TRBV5-4, with 8 nucleotides matching TRBD2. The CDR3 runs 15 residues. Germline CDR1 is SGHNT and CDR2 is YYREEE (reference sequence). V gave up 2 bases and J gave up 3 bases; unmatched junction bases: 4.

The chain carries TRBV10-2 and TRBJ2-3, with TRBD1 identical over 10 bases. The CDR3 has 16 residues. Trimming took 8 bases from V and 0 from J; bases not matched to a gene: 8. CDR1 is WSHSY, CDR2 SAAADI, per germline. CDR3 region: CASGTGDMTSTDTQYF. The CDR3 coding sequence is TGCGCCAGCGGGACAGGGGACATGACTAGCACAGATACGCAGTATTTT.

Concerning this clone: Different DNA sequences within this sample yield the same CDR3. CDR3 sequence reads: CASSYSRQPNTEAFF. The CDR3 region has the DNA TGTGCCAGCAGTTACTCGAGACAGCCGAACACTGAAGCTTTCTTT. The chain is built from TRBV6-5 and TRBJ1-1; perhaps TRBD1 as D (5 bases). V was trimmed by 0 bases and J by 1 base, leaving 9 bases between them. Germline V gene sequence: CDR1 MNHEY, CDR2 SVGAGI. The CDR3 runs 15 residues.

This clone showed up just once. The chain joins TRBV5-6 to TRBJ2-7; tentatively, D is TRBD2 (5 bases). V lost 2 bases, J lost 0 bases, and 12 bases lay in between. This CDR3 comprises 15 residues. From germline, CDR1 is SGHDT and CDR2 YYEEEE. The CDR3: CASSFARESSYEQYF. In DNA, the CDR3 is TGTGCCAGCAGCTTTGCCCGGGAAAGCTCCTACGAGCAGTACTTC.

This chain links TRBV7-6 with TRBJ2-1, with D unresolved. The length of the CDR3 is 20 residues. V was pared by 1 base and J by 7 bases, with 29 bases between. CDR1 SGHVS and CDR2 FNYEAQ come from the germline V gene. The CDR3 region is CASSLGRVFGAEKVRNEQFF. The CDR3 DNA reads TGTGCCAGCAGCTTAGGTCGGGTATTCGGTGCAGAAAAGGTACGGAATGAGCAGTTCTTC.